This note documents a single T cell receptor beta chain sequence. As yet, its antigen is unknown. This may come from a read error, since a much larger clone is one base off. The data derive from a study of T cell repertoires in cytomegalovirus infection. Study-wide findings and caveats: The cumulative frequency of public TCR beta families distinguished individuals who carried CMV together with the relevant HLA.

TCRdb processed the reads anew with MiXCR; each CDR3 protein has one entry. The data hold 400,000 or so distinct CDR3 sequences, with about 33% observed a single time. This CDR3 contains 17 residues. Per the germline V gene, CDR1 is SGHTA and CDR2 is FQGNSA. This chain uses TRBV7-2 with TRBJ1-5, with D perhaps TRBD1 (5 bases). This TCR was sampled from a human donor in good health (CMV status not recorded). Some clones in this sample may be carry-over from other donors' samples. The sequencing input was PBMCs. As DNA, the CDR3 is TGTGCCAGCAGCTTAGTCGGGGGTCCGGGAGGCAATCCGCCCCAGCATTTT. Protein product: CASSLVGGPGGNPPQHF. Using reference TRBV7-2 and TRBJ1-5 for the parts outside the CDR3, the full variable domain is GAGVSQSPSNKVTEKGKDVELRCDPISGHTALYWYRQSLGQGLEFLIYFQGNSAPDKSGLPSDRFSAERTGGSVSTLTIQRTQQEDSAVYLCASSLVGGPGGNPPQHFGDGTRLSIL.